This T cell receptor (beta chain) was recovered during a study of CD8 T cells in ankylosing spondylitis. Findings of the study overall: There was reportedly significant enrichment of clones that were disease-linked in matched ankylosing spondylitis synovial fluid.

Per the germline V gene, CDR1 is SGHDT and CDR2 is YYEEEE. V lost 2 bases and J 3 bases, leaving 12 bases between the germline ends. This CDR3 contains 16 residues. The sample holds a few counts of this clonotype. What it binds is not known. Via MiXCR, TCRdb re-called the 5' RACE reads, giving one row per CDR3 protein. The sample yields some 95,000 distinct CDR3 sequences, about 8.1% seen once. This sequence was found in a male donor with ankylosing spondylitis or in good health (not recorded which). The chain has TRBV5-6 and TRBJ2-6; tentative D call: TRBD2 (6 bases). The sequencing input was blood, either unsorted or a sorted T cell fraction (not recorded which). The CDR3 nucleotides read TGTGCCAGCAGCTTTATGGGGGGTGGTGGGGCCAACGTCCTGACTTTC. Its translation is CASSFMGGGGANVLTF.